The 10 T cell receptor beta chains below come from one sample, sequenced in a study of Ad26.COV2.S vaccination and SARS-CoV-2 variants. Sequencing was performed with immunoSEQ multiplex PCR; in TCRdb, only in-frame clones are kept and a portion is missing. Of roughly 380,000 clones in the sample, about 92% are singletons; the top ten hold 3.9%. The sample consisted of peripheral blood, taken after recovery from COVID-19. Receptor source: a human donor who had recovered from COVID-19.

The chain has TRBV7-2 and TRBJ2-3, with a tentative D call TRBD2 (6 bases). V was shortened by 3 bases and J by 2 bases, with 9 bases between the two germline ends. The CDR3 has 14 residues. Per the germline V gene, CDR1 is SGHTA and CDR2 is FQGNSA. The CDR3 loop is CASSFGLPTDTQYF. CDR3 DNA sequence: TGTGCCAGCAGCTTTGGACTACCCACAGATACGCAGTATTTT.

The CDR3 region is CASSLGAGGAYEQYF. DNA of the CDR3: TGTGCCAGCAGCTTAGGGGCAGGGGGAGCATACGAGCAGTACTTC. The chain links TRBV7-6 to TRBJ2-7; 7 nucleotides align to TRBD1. CDR1 is SGHVS, CDR2 FNYEAQ, per germline. The CDR3 is made up of 15 amino acids. The trim removed 1 base at V and 4 bases at J, leaving 7 bases unmatched.

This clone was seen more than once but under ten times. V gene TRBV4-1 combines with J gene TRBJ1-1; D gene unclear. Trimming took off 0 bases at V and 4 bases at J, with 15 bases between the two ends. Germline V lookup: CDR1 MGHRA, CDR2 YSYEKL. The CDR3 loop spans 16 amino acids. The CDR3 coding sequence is TGCGCCAGCAGCCAAGATGGAGTAACCGGTGTCACTGAAGCTTTCTTT. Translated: CASSQDGVTGVTEAFF.

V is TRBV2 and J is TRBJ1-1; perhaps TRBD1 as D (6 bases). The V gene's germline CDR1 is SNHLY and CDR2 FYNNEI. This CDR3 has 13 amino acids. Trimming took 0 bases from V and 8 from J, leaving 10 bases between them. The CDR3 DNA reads TGTGCCAGCAGTGAAGCGCGAGGGGGGGAAGCTTTCTTT. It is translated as CASSEARGGEAFF.

Here the CDR3 reads CASSQESGFTEAFF. The CDR3 DNA sequence: TGCGCCAGCAGCCAAGAGTCTGGGTTCACTGAAGCTTTCTTT. This chain links TRBV4-1 with TRBJ1-1; no firm D call. The CDR3 totals 14 residues. Per germline, CDR1 MGHRA and CDR2 YSYEKL. Trimming cost V 0 bases and J 4 bases, with 9 bases left between them.

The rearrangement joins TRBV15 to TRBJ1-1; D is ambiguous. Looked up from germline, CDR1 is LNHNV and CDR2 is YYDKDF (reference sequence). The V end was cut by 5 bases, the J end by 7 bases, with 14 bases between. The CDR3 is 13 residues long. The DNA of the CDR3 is TGTGCCACCAGCGGACCCTCGGGAGTTGAAGCTTTCTTT. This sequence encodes CATSGPSGVEAFF.

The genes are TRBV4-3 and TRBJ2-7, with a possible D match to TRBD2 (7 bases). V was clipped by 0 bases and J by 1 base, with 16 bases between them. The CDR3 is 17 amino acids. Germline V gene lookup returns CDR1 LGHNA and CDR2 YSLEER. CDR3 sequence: CASSQDVRGPQSYEQYF. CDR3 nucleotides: TGCGCCAGCAGCCAAGATGTGCGGGGGCCCCAGTCCTACGAGCAGTACTTC.

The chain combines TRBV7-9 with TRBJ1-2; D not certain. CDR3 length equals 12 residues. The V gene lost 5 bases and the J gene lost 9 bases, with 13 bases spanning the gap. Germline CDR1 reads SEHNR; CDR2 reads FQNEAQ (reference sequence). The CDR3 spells CASSDQSFRYTF. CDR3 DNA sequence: TGTGCCAGCAGCGACCAATCATTTCGCTACACCTTC. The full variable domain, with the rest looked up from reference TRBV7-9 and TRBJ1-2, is DTGVSQNPRHKITKRGQNVTFRCDPISEHNRLYWYRQTLGQGPEFLTYFQNEAQLEKSRLLSDRFSAERPKGSFSTLEIQRTEQGDSAMYLCASSDQSFRYTFGSGTRLTVV.

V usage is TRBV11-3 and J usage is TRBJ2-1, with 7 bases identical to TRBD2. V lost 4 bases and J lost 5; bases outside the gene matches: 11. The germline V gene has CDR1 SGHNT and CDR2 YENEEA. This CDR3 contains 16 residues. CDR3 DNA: TGTGCCAGCAGCTCTGGCGGGGGTTTGTGGGACAATGAGCAGTTCTTC. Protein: CASSSGGGLWDNEQFF.

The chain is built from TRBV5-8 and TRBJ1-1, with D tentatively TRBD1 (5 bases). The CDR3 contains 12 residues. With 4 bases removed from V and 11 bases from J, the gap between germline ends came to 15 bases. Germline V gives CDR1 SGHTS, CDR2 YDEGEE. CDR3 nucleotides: TGTGCCAGCAGCCAGGTCTGGGGCGGGGCTTTCTTT. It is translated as CASSQVWGGAFF.